This T cell receptor beta chain was captured in a study of memory CD4+ T cells and cytomegalovirus serostatus. Study as a whole: Of the healthy Belgian adults, several were CMV seropositive and 24 seronegative.

The sort gate was single viable CD3+CD4+CD8-CD45RO+ cells for memory CD4+ T cells. Notes on this clone: Antigen: not known.

Original processing methods: Out-of-frame sequences were removed, leaving roughly 2,200,000 distinct TCRbeta sequences. TCRdb keeps only in-frame clones here, not all; method: immunoSEQ multiplex PCR. V and J calls and clone size are those listed in that table; D and trimming were worked out from the DNA. The sample has tens of thousands of clones, about three quarters seen once. CDR1 and CDR2 (germline): SGHRS, YFSETQ. V lost 2 bases, J lost 4 bases, and 9 bases stayed unmatched. This CDR3 has 15 amino acids. Whole-study results and caveats: About 40% of the roughly 160 known CMV-associated TCRbeta sequences appeared in CD4+ memory. CMV serostatus prediction reached median AUC 0.95, or 0.91 with US-trained model.

The TCR originated in an adult in good health and CMV-seropositive. Sequenced input: memory CD4+ T cells from blood. The chain combines TRBV5-1 with TRBJ2-7; TRBD2 aligns across 7 bases. The CDR3 sequence: CASSFRTGGGYEQYF. The CDR3, as DNA: TGCGCCAGCAGCTTTAGGACGGGGGGTGGTTACGAGCAGTACTTC.